One and the same sample provided the 25 T cell receptor beta chains below, sequenced in a study of blood T cell repertoires in COVID-19. Generated by immunoSEQ multiplex PCR, the TCRdb table keeps only in-frame clones and is missing some. The sample has a few hundred thousand clones; 87% are singletons. Source material: peripheral blood. The origin of the receptors is a man aged 18 to 29 with active or convalescent COVID-19.

The chain combines TRBV18 with TRBJ2-5; 9 nucleotides agree with TRBD2. Germline CDR1 and CDR2: KGHSH and LQKENI. V shed 3 bases and J 5 bases; nucleotides not matched to a gene: 1. CDR3 size: 13 residues. The CDR3 protein is CASSPGLAETQYF. The DNA of the CDR3 is TGTGCCAGCTCACCGGGACTAGCTGAGACCCAGTACTTC. The full variable domain, completed using reference TRBV18 and TRBJ2-5, is NAGVMQNPRHLVRRRGQEARLRCSPMKGHSHVYWYRQLPEEGLKFMVYLQKENIIDESGMPKERFSAEFPKEGPSILRIQQVVRGDSAAYFCASSPGLAETQYFGPGTRLLVL.

The chain has TRBV3-1 (or the pseudogene TRBV3-2) and TRBJ2-3, with 11 nucleotides matching TRBD2. Germline V gene sequence: CDR1 LGHDT, CDR2 YNNKEL (reference sequence). The CDR3 is made up of 15 amino acids. The V segment lost 4 bases and the J segment 4 bases; nucleotides outside the gene matches: 4. CDR3 DNA sequence: TGTGCCAGCAGCCCACCGGGACTAGCGGCAGATACGCAGTATTTT. Its protein product is CASSPPGLAADTQYF.

CDR3 sequence: CASSTYNTQYF. Here the CDR3 DNA reads TGTGCCAGCAGCACATATAATACCCAGTACTTC. The chain recombines TRBV7-6 with TRBJ2-5; no clear D. Germline CDR1 is SGHVS and CDR2 is FNYEAQ. The CDR3 loop spans 11 amino acids. Trimming cost V 5 bases and J 8 bases, with 9 bases left between them.

The chain has TRBV7-7 and TRBJ1-1; no clear D gene. This CDR3 contains 13 residues. V lost 1 base and J 3 bases, leaving 6 bases between the germline ends. Germline V gene data show CDR1 as SSHAT and CDR2 as FNYEAQ (reference sequence). In nucleotides, the CDR3 is TGTGCCAGCAGCTTAGATCGGTACACTGAAGCTTTCTTT. It translates to CASSLDRYTEAFF.

This sequence joins TRBV4-1 and TRBJ2-7; D is perhaps TRBD2 (5 bases). The CDR3 has 15 residues. Trimming pared 0 bases from V and 2 bases from J, leaving 11 bases between. The germline V gene encodes CDR1 MGHRA and CDR2 YSYEKL. For the CDR3, the DNA is TGCGCCAGCAGCCAAGAGGAGGCAGCGACCTACGAGCAGTACTTC. Translation: CASSQEEAATYEQYF.

This sequence joins TRBV4-1 and TRBJ1-2; weak D call: TRBD1 (6 bases). Trimming pared 4 bases from V and 1 base from J, leaving 13 bases between. The germline gives CDR1 MGHRA, CDR2 YSYEKL. The CDR3 loop spans 15 amino acids. CDR3 sequence reads: CASSPNRVFNYGYTF. The CDR3 region has the DNA TGCGCCAGCAGCCCCAACAGGGTTTTTAACTATGGCTACACCTTC.

V and J are TRBV25-1 and TRBJ2-5, with 8 bases lining up with TRBD1. The germline gives CDR1 MGHDK, CDR2 SYGVNS. This CDR3 is 15 amino acids long. V was pared by 8 bases and J by 4 bases, with 12 bases of the junction left unmatched. The CDR3 DNA reads as TGTGCCAGCGCGTACTTTACAGGGGGTGGAGAGACCCAGTACTTC. Its translation is CASAYFTGGGETQYF. The variable domain in full, completed from reference TRBV25-1 and TRBJ2-5, reads EADIYQTPRYLVIGTGKKITLECSQTMGHDKMYWYQQDPGMELHLIHYSYGVNSTEKGDLSSESTVSRIRTEHFPLTLESARPSHTSQYLCASAYFTGGGETQYFGPGTRLLVL.

This chain joins TRBV7-9 and TRBJ2-7; 8 bases match TRBD1. The CDR3 is 14 amino acids. From germline, CDR1 is SEHNR and CDR2 FQNEAQ (reference sequence). J was trimmed by 3 bases and V by 5 bases; bases with no gene match: 6. This chain's CDR3 is CASSPRGQGYEQYF. The DNA for the CDR3 is TGTGCCAGCAGCCCTCGTGGACAGGGCTACGAGCAGTACTTC. Combining the CDR3 with reference TRBV7-9 and TRBJ2-7 gives the whole variable domain DTGVSQNPRHKITKRGQNVTFRCDPISEHNRLYWYRQTLGQGPEFLTYFQNEAQLEKSRLLSDRFSAERPKGSFSTLEIQRTEQGDSAMYLCASSPRGQGYEQYFGPGTRLTVT.

The chain joins TRBV9 to TRBJ1-1, with a possible D match to TRBD1 (5 bases). The CDR3 sequence is 13 residues long. Per the germline V gene, CDR1 is SGDLS and CDR2 is YYNGEE. Between the trimmed V and J ends, which lost 7 bases and 0 bases, there was a span of 10 bases. CDR3 in amino acids: CASGAPMNTEAFF. The CDR3 DNA reads as TGTGCCAGCGGGGCTCCAATGAACACTGAAGCTTTCTTT.

CDR3 region: CASSLTSGLRSINSPLHF. The CDR3 DNA follows: TGTGCCAGCTCACTAACGTCGGGACTGAGGTCTATTAATTCACCCCTCCACTTT. This sequence joins TRBV18 and TRBJ1-6, with a weak D call TRBD1 (5 bases). V lost 4 bases and J 6 bases, leaving 22 bases between the germline ends. The CDR3 runs to 18 residues. Germline CDR1 is KGHSH and CDR2 is LQKENI. The entire variable domain, with the rest obtained from reference TRBV18 and TRBJ1-6, is as follows: NAGVMQNPRHLVRRRGQEARLRCSPMKGHSHVYWYRQLPEEGLKFMVYLQKENIIDESGMPKERFSAEFPKEGPSILRIQQVVRGDSAAYFCASSLTSGLRSINSPLHFGNGTRLTVT.

The rearrangement uses TRBV6-5 and TRBJ2-1, with TRBD1 identical over 8 bases. The CDR3 extends over 14 amino acids. Germline CDR1 is MNHEY and CDR2 is SVGAGI. With V trimmed by 5 bases and J by 7 bases, 7 bases remained unmatched. For the CDR3, the DNA is TGTGCCAGCAGTACCAGACAGGGGAGGAATGAGCAGTTCTTC. It specifies CASSTRQGRNEQFF.

This clone was counted a single time. The chain combines TRBV27 with TRBJ2-7; 13 bases match TRBD2. V lost 5 bases and J lost 6; bases outside the gene matches: 10. This CDR3 comprises 16 residues. CDR1 MNHEY and CDR2 SMNVEV come from the germline V gene (reference sequence). The CDR3 protein is CASSPGPGLAGLEQYF. CDR3 DNA: TGTGCCAGCAGTCCAGGTCCGGGACTAGCGGGACTCGAGCAGTACTTC.

The chain recombines TRBV7-2 with TRBJ2-7, with 9 bases fitting TRBD2. Germline-derived CDR1 and CDR2 are SGHTA and FQGNSA. Trimming took 0 bases from V and 1 from J; bases not matched to a gene: 7. CDR3 size: 17 residues. CDR3 residues: CASSLALLAGVSYEQYF. The CDR3 nucleotides read TGTGCCAGCAGCTTAGCGCTACTAGCGGGCGTTTCCTACGAGCAGTACTTC.

In the case of this clone: Other nucleotide sequences from this sample produce the same CDR3. The rearrangement joins TRBV5-1 to TRBJ2-3; TRBD2 agrees at 9 bases. J lost 0 bases, V lost 1 base, and 3 bases had no gene match. CDR3 length: 16 residues. The germline CDR1 and CDR2 sequences are SGHRS and YFSETQ. Here the CDR3 DNA reads TGCGCCAGCAGCTTGACCGCGGGAGGGAGCACAGATACGCAGTATTTT. It codes for CASSLTAGGSTDTQYF.

This clone was picked up one time. This rearrangement joins TRBV6-1 to TRBJ1-1; D is possibly TRBD1 (5 bases). CDR1 and CDR2 from the germline V gene are MNHNS and SASEGT. The CDR3 extends over 15 amino acids. V lost 1 base, J lost 5 bases, and 14 bases lay in between. CDR3 sequence (DNA): TGTGCCAGCAGTGAAGGTGGGTTCGGGGGAACTGAAGCTTTCTTT. This gives the protein CASSEGGFGGTEAFF.

This clone was seen once. This sequence joins TRBV2 and TRBJ1-4; D gene uncertain. V dropped 7 bases and J dropped 8 bases, with 17 bases sitting between them. The germline V gene has CDR1 SNHLY and CDR2 FYNNEI. The CDR3 sequence is 14 residues long. CDR3: CASKRGVAEEKLFF. CDR3 DNA sequence: TGTGCCAGCAAGCGGGGAGTTGCGGAAGAAAAACTGTTTTTT.

The gene calls are TRBV7-2 and TRBJ1-5; 10 bases are a match to TRBD1. The CDR3 runs to 16 residues. Germline V gene sequence: CDR1 SGHTA, CDR2 FQGNSA. The junction had 6 bases not matched to a gene; V was cut back by 5 bases and J by 2 bases. The CDR3 here is CASSQDRGQGNQPQHF. In DNA, the CDR3 is TGTGCCAGCAGCCAAGACAGGGGGCAAGGCAATCAGCCCCAGCATTTT.

The V gene is TRBV3-1 (or the pseudogene TRBV3-2), the J gene TRBJ2-5; 11 bases are a match to TRBD2. CDR3 length: 16 amino acids. Germline V gives CDR1 LGHDT, CDR2 YNNKEL (reference sequence). Germline trimming cut 0 bases from V and 11 bases from J; bases unmatched to any gene: 11. The CDR3 reads CASSQESLAGGSSQYF. The CDR3 DNA reads as TGTGCCAGCAGCCAAGAGAGTCTAGCGGGAGGAAGTTCACAGTACTTC.

The rearrangement joins TRBV24-1 to TRBJ2-1; 7 bases match TRBD1. CDR1 KGHDR and CDR2 SFDVKD come from the germline V gene. This CDR3 is built from 14 residues. The V segment lost 5 bases and the J segment 5 bases; nucleotides outside the gene matches: 5. This CDR3 is CATSGIGQDNEQFF. As DNA, the CDR3 is TGTGCCACCAGTGGCATTGGACAGGACAATGAGCAGTTCTTC.

The chain combines TRBV25-1 with TRBJ2-5, with D possibly being TRBD2 (6 bases). This CDR3 has 14 residues. V was shortened by 1 base and J by 5 bases, with 11 bases between the two germline ends. Germline V gene lookup returns CDR1 MGHDK and CDR2 SYGVNS. The CDR3 nucleotides read TGTGCCAGCAGTGAATTGGGGGGTTCGGAGACCCAGTACTTC. This translates into CASSELGGSETQYF.

The chain recombines TRBV7-9 with TRBJ2-1; possible D gene TRBD2, 6 bases. The CDR3 covers 15 residues. CDR1 is SEHNR, CDR2 FQNEAQ, per germline (reference sequence). V gave up 2 bases and J gave up 4 bases, with 12 bases separating them. For the CDR3, the DNA is TGTGCCAGCAGCTTACCGGGGGATAAATACAATGAGCAGTTCTTC. The encoded protein is CASSLPGDKYNEQFF. Supplemented by reference TRBV7-9 and TRBJ2-1, the full variable domain reads DTGVSQNPRHKITKRGQNVTFRCDPISEHNRLYWYRQTLGQGPEFLTYFQNEAQLEKSRLLSDRFSAERPKGSFSTLEIQRTEQGDSAMYLCASSLPGDKYNEQFFGPGTRLTVL.

The chain carries TRBV7-2 and TRBJ1-2; TRBD1 aligns across 7 bases. Germline CDR1 and CDR2: SGHTA and FQGNSA. Unmatched junction bases numbered 3, after V lost 1 base and J lost 4 bases. The CDR3 consists of 14 residues. The CDR3 reads CASSLGDRAYGYTF. CDR3 nucleotide sequence: TGTGCCAGCAGCTTAGGGGACAGAGCCTATGGCTACACCTTC.

The gene calls are TRBV2 and TRBJ2-7; 10 bases match TRBD2. From germline, CDR1 is SNHLY and CDR2 FYNNEI. The V gene end was trimmed by 6 bases and the J gene end by 5 bases; junction bases not matched to a gene: 4. CDR3 size: 13 residues. For the CDR3, the DNA is TGTGCCAGCAGCCTAGCGGGAGAGAACGAGCAGTACTTC. Translating it yields CASSLAGENEQYF.

Comment on this clone: The junction and the germline gene differ at one end; a read error may be behind it. The V and J genes are TRBV27 and TRBJ2-3, with TRBD2 matching 16 bases. The germline V gene encodes CDR1 MNHEY and CDR2 SMNVEV (reference sequence). This CDR3 is 22 amino acids long. CDR3 protein: CAGSPPADIGTSGRALTDTQYF. The DNA for the CDR3 is TGTGCCGGCAGTCCACCGGCGGACATTGGGACTAGCGGGAGGGCCTTGACAGATACGCAGTATTTT.

This chain joins TRBV12-3 or TRBV12-4 and TRBJ2-3; 7 bases are a match to TRBD1. The CDR3 extends over 13 amino acids. With 6 bases clipped from V and 7 bases from J, the junction kept 7 bases outside the gene matches. The chain's CDR3 is CASRMTGSNTQYF. CDR3 nucleotide sequence: TGTGCCAGCAGGATGACAGGGTCTAATACGCAGTATTTT.